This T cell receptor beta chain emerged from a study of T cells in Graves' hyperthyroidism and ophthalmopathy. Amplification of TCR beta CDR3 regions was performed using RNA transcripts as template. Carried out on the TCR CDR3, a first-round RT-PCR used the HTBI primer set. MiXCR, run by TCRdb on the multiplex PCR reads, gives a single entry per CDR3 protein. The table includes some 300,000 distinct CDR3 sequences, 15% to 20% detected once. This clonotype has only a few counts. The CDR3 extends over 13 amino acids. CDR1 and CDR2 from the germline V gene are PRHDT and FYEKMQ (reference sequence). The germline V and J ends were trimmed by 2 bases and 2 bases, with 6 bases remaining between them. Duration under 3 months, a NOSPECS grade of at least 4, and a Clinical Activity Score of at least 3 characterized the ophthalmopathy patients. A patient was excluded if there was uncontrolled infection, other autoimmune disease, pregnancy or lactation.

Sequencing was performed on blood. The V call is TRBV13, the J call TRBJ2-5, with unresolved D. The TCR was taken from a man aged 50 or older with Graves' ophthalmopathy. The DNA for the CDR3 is TGTGCCAGCAGCTTACTCCAACAAGAGACCCAGTACTTC. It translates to CASSLLQQETQYF.